The rows below give T cell receptor beta chains drawn from one sample of a study of tumor-infiltrating lymphocytes in primary liver carcinoma. TCRdb used MiXCR to reprocess the multiplex PCR reads, holding one entry per CDR3 protein. The sample holds around 190,000 distinct CDR3 sequences, around four fifths seen once. Material: tumor tissue from primary liver carcinoma. These receptors were obtained from a man aged 40-55 years with primary liver carcinoma and hepatitis B virus infection. Each CDR3 is given with its conserved first and last residue. The D gene is left open where the match is weak. Size is omitted from some rows. Given values are once, few, many or a class for expanded clones.

clone size: .
V gene: TRBV5-4
J gene: TRBJ2-1
D gene: .
CDR3 length: 11
CDR3 DNA: TGTGACAGCAGCTCCTATAATGAGCAGCTCTTC
CDR3 protein: CDSSSYNEQLF

clone size: .
V gene: TRBV6-2/TRBV6-3
J gene: TRBJ2-3
D gene: TRBD2
CDR3 length: 15
CDR3 DNA: TGTGCCAGCAGCCTCGGACTTGCGGGAGGCGATACGCAGTATTTT
CDR3 protein: CASSLGLAGGDTQYF

clone size: once
V gene: TRBV29-1
J gene: TRBJ1-1
D gene: .
CDR3 length: 13
CDR3 DNA: TGCGACATTGGCGCCCGACTGAACACTGAAGCTTTCTTT
CDR3 protein: CDIGARLNTEAFF

clone size: .
V gene: TRBV10-2
J gene: TRBJ2-1
D gene: TRBD1
CDR3 length: 15
CDR3 DNA: TGCGCAAGCACTTACCGGGACAGGGGCCACAACGAGCAGTTCTTC
CDR3 protein: CASTYRDRGHNEQFF

clone size: .
V gene: TRBV7-9
J gene: TRBJ2-7
D gene: .
CDR3 length: 14
CDR3 DNA: TGTGCCAGCAGCTCCAGACAGGATCTCCACGAGAAGTACTTC
CDR3 protein: CASSSRQDLHEKYF

clone size: .
V gene: TRBV6-1
J gene: TRBJ2-1
D gene: .
CDR3 length: 14
CDR3 DNA: TGTGCCAACTCGGCGGGGCCGGCCTACAATGACCAGTTCTTC
CDR3 protein: CANSAGPAYNDQFF

clone size: .
V gene: TRBV4-3
J gene: TRBJ2-2
D gene: .
CDR3 length: 13
CDR3 DNA: TGCGGCAGCAGCCTCCAACGCACCGGGGAGCTGTTTTTT
CDR3 protein: CGSSLQRTGELFF

clone size: few
V gene: TRBV30
J gene: TRBJ2-2
D gene: TRBD1
CDR3 length: 15
CDR3 DNA: TGTGCCTGTAATGGGGCAGGGGGCTTTGTCGGGGAGCTGTTTTTT
CDR3 protein: CACNGAGGFVGELFF

clone size: .
V gene: TRBV7-9
J gene: TRBJ2-7
D gene: TRBD1
CDR3 length: 16
CDR3 DNA: TGTGCCAGCAGCTTAGGGCTAGGGACAGGGGGCCACGAGCATTACTTC
CDR3 protein: CASSLGLGTGGHEHYF

clone size: .
V gene: TRBV6-1
J gene: TRBJ2-7
D gene: TRBD2
CDR3 length: 16
CDR3 DNA: TGTGCCAGCAGTGAAGAGGGACTAGCGGGAGACTACGAGCAGTATTTC
CDR3 protein: CASSEEGLAGDYEQYF

clone size: many
V gene: TRBV12-3/TRBV12-4
J gene: TRBJ1-5
D gene: .
CDR3 length: 17
CDR3 DNA: TGTGCCAGCAGTTTCGGCGGGACACGCTATAGCAATCAGCCCCAGCATTTT
CDR3 protein: CASSFGGTRYSNQPQHF

clone size: few
V gene: TRBV4-2
J gene: TRBJ2-1
D gene: TRBD2
CDR3 length: 15
CDR3 DNA: TGTGCCAGCAGCCAAGGATGCGGGAGTGGCAATGAGCAGTTTTTC
CDR3 protein: CASSQGCGSGNEQFF

clone size: many
V gene: TRBV30
J gene: TRBJ2-7
D gene: TRBD2
CDR3 length: 15
CDR3 DNA: TGTGCCTGGAACCAAGGACTAGCGGGAGTCGGCGAGCAGTACTTC
CDR3 protein: CAWNQGLAGVGEQYF

clone size: .
V gene: TRBV29-1
J gene: TRBJ2-3
D gene: TRBD1
CDR3 length: 14
CDR3 DNA: TGCAGCGTCGAAACAGGGGGCATCACAGATACGCAATATTTT
CDR3 protein: CSVETGGITDTQYF

clone size: .
V gene: TRBV5-1
J gene: TRBJ2-3
D gene: .
CDR3 length: 18
CDR3 DNA: TGCGCCAGCAGCTTTGGACTCCGACTGGAAACCCTAGCAAATACGCAGTATTTT
CDR3 protein: CASSFGLRLETLANTQYF

clone size: once
V gene: TRBV7-2
J gene: TRBJ2-5
D gene: .
CDR3 length: 14
CDR3 DNA: TGTGCCAGCACCTCTAACAGGGAGCGAGAGACCCGATACTTC
CDR3 protein: CASTSNRERETRYF

clone size: .
V gene: TRBV10-3
J gene: TRBJ2-5
D gene: TRBD1
CDR3 length: 14
CDR3 DNA: TGTGCCATCGGAGAGGGGGCCCTACAAGTGACCATGTACTTC
CDR3 protein: CAIGEGALQVTMYF

clone size: few
V gene: TRBV5-1
J gene: TRBJ2-7
D gene: TRBD1
CDR3 length: 13
CDR3 DNA: TGCGTCAGCAGAACAGGGGGACGCTACGAGCAGTACTTC
CDR3 protein: CVSRTGGRYEQYF

clone size: .
V gene: TRBV4-3
J gene: TRBJ2-5
D gene: .
CDR3 length: 15
CDR3 DNA: TGCACCAGCAGCCAAGCAGTCCGTTTGACTGAGATCCAGTACTTC
CDR3 protein: CTSSQAVRLTEIQYF

clone size: .
V gene: TRBV11-1
J gene: TRBJ2-7
D gene: .
CDR3 length: 17
CDR3 DNA: TGTGCCAGCAGATTAGGGCCGGCGGGTGAAAGCTCCAACAAGCAGTACTTC
CDR3 protein: CASRLGPAGESSNKQYF

clone size: many
V gene: TRBV6-5
J gene: TRBJ2-7
D gene: TRBD1
CDR3 length: 14
CDR3 DNA: TGTGCCAGCAGTGCCGGGACAGGACGCTACGAGCAGTACTTC
CDR3 protein: CASSAGTGRYEQYF

clone size: .
V gene: TRBV4-1
J gene: TRBJ1-6
D gene: .
CDR3 length: 15
CDR3 DNA: TGCGCCAGCAGTCCCAGGAGAGATTCCAATTCACCCCTCCACTTT
CDR3 protein: CASSPRRDSNSPLHF

clone size: .
V gene: TRBV6-2/TRBV6-3
J gene: TRBJ2-2
D gene: .
CDR3 length: 16
CDR3 DNA: TGTGCTAGCACCTGCGGGGCGGCTACCAACACCGGGGAGCTGTTTTTT
CDR3 protein: CASTCGAATNTGELFF

clone size: .
V gene: TRBV5-4
J gene: TRBJ2-3
D gene: .
CDR3 length: 15
CDR3 DNA: TGTGCTAGCAGCCTCGGCGGGGAGAGCACAGATACGCAGTATTTT
CDR3 protein: CASSLGGESTDTQYF

clone size: .
V gene: TRBV2
J gene: TRBJ1-1
D gene: .
CDR3 length: 13
CDR3 DNA: TGTGCCAGCAGTGTTGGCTTCAACACTGAAGCTTTCTTT
CDR3 protein: CASSVGFNTEAFF

clone size: .
V gene: TRBV30
J gene: TRBJ1-1
D gene: .
CDR3 length: 13
CDR3 DNA: TGTGCCTGGAGTGCTGATAGGAGGACCGAAGCTCTCTTT
CDR3 protein: CAWSADRRTEALF

clone size: many
V gene: TRBV4-1
J gene: TRBJ2-1
D gene: .
CDR3 length: 16
CDR3 DNA: TGCGCCAGCAGCCAAGATCCCGCAGGGCGATGGAATGAGCAGTTCTTC
CDR3 protein: CASSQDPAGRWNEQFF

clone size: .
V gene: TRBV29-1
J gene: TRBJ1-6
D gene: TRBD1
CDR3 length: 13
CDR3 DNA: TGCAGCGCTGCACAGGGGACCGGTTCACCCCTCCAATTT
CDR3 protein: CSAAQGTGSPLQF

clone size: .
V gene: TRBV29-1
J gene: TRBJ1-4
D gene: .
CDR3 length: 13
CDR3 DNA: TGTAACGTTGTGATGGTAGAGGGGGAAAAACTGTTTTTT
CDR3 protein: CNVVMVEGEKLFF

clone size: .
V gene: TRBV28
J gene: TRBJ2-5
D gene: .
CDR3 length: 14
CDR3 DNA: TGTGCCAGCAGTCTGGACGTTGGGCAAGTGACCCAGTACTTC
CDR3 protein: CASSLDVGQVTQYF

clone size: .
V gene: TRBV11-2
J gene: TRBJ2-3
D gene: .
CDR3 length: 16
CDR3 DNA: TGTGCCAGCAGCAGAAGAAGTGCAGGGAACACAGATATACAGTATTTT
CDR3 protein: CASSRRSAGNTDIQYF

clone size: many
V gene: TRBV5-1
J gene: TRBJ2-3
D gene: TRBD2
CDR3 length: 16
CDR3 DNA: TGCGCCAGCAGCTTGACTAGCGGGTTGGGCACAGATACGCAGTATTTT
CDR3 protein: CASSLTSGLGTDTQYF

clone size: .
V gene: TRBV14
J gene: TRBJ1-1
D gene: .
CDR3 length: 13
CDR3 DNA: TGTGCCAGCAGCCACCGGGACATACGGGGGGCTTTGTTT
CDR3 protein: CASSHRDIRGALF

clone size: .
V gene: TRBV12-3/TRBV12-4
J gene: TRBJ1-4
D gene: .
CDR3 length: 14
CDR3 DNA: TGTGCCAGCGGTTTAACCACAGGGAATGAAAAACTGTTTTTT
CDR3 protein: CASGLTTGNEKLFF

clone size: few
V gene: TRBV28
J gene: TRBJ2-1
D gene: .
CDR3 length: 16
CDR3 DNA: TGTGCCAGCAGTTTGGGGGTGGCTAGGGACCAGGGTGAGCAGTTCTTC
CDR3 protein: CASSLGVARDQGEQFF

clone size: .
V gene: TRBV5-5
J gene: TRBJ2-2
D gene: .
CDR3 length: 16
CDR3 DNA: TGTGCCAGGAGCTTGGCCCAAACAGATTACACCGGGGAGCTGCTTTTT
CDR3 protein: CARSLAQTDYTGELLF

clone size: .
V gene: TRBV7-8
J gene: TRBJ1-1
D gene: .
CDR3 length: 14
CDR3 DNA: TGTGCCAACAGCCTTTCGGAGGGTAACAATGAAGCTTTCTTT
CDR3 protein: CANSLSEGNNEAFF

clone size: .
V gene: TRBV29-1
J gene: TRBJ1-1
D gene: .
CDR3 length: 13
CDR3 DNA: TGCAGCGTCTCGAATCGAGTGGGAACTGAAGCTTTCTTT
CDR3 protein: CSVSNRVGTEAFF

clone size: .
V gene: TRBV24-1
J gene: TRBJ2-6
D gene: .
CDR3 length: 16
CDR3 DNA: TGTGCCACCAGTGACAGAAGGTTCAGTGGGGCCAACGTCCTGACTTTC
CDR3 protein: CATSDRRFSGANVLTF

clone size: .
V gene: TRBV11-2
J gene: TRBJ2-7
D gene: TRBD2
CDR3 length: 15
CDR3 DNA: TGTGCCAACAGCTTAGGACTAGGATGGTCCTACGAGCAATACTTC
CDR3 protein: CANSLGLGWSYEQYF

clone size: .
V gene: TRBV4-2
J gene: TRBJ2-3
D gene: .
CDR3 length: 14
CDR3 DNA: TGTGCCAGCAGCCATGATTTAAGGCAGGATACGCAGTATTTT
CDR3 protein: CASSHDLRQDTQYF

clone size: .
V gene: TRBV29-1
J gene: TRBJ2-3
D gene: .
CDR3 length: 13
CDR3 DNA: TGTAGCGTTGGGGGGACCCACACACATACGCAGTATTTT
CDR3 protein: CSVGGTHTHTQYF

clone size: .
V gene: TRBV10-2
J gene: TRBJ2-2
D gene: .
CDR3 length: 14
CDR3 DNA: TGCGCCAGCAGCGGACGAAGAGGGAGTGCGGAGCTGTTTTTT
CDR3 protein: CASSGRRGSAELFF

clone size: .
V gene: TRBV5-1
J gene: TRBJ1-5
D gene: .
CDR3 length: 15
CDR3 DNA: TGCGCCAGCAGCTTGGTTCCGGGCGGGGACCAGCCACAGCATTTT
CDR3 protein: CASSLVPGGDQPQHF

clone size: .
V gene: TRBV11-2
J gene: TRBJ2-1
D gene: .
CDR3 length: 14
CDR3 DNA: TGTGCCAGCTTCACCCGACAGCTGGGCAATGAGCAGTTCTTC
CDR3 protein: CASFTRQLGNEQFF

clone size: .
V gene: TRBV11-2
J gene: TRBJ2-4
D gene: TRBD2
CDR3 length: 18
CDR3 DNA: TGTGCCAGCATCTCACCGGCACTAGCGGGTCTAGCCAAAAATATTCAGTACTTC
CDR3 protein: CASISPALAGLAKNIQYF

clone size: .
V gene: TRBV11-1
J gene: TRBJ2-1
D gene: TRBD2
CDR3 length: 18
CDR3 DNA: TGTACCAGCAGCTTATACCGCTCCGTGGGAGGGCCCTACAATGAGCAGTTCTTC
CDR3 protein: CTSSLYRSVGGPYNEQFF

clone size: .
V gene: TRBV6-5
J gene: TRBJ2-1
D gene: TRBD1
CDR3 length: 17
CDR3 DNA: TGTGCCAGCAGTGACCGATCCGGGACAGGACTATACAATGTGCAGTTCTTC
CDR3 protein: CASSDRSGTGLYNVQFF

clone size: .
V gene: TRBV29-1
J gene: TRBJ2-7
D gene: .
CDR3 length: 12
CDR3 DNA: TGCAGCGTTGGCAGTGGGACCGGCGAGCAGTACTTC
CDR3 protein: CSVGSGTGEQYF

clone size: many
V gene: TRBV10-3
J gene: TRBJ2-3
D gene: TRBD2
CDR3 length: 13
CDR3 DNA: TGTGCCATCGGGGAGGGGTACACAGATACGCAGTATTTT
CDR3 protein: CAIGEGYTDTQYF

clone size: .
V gene: TRBV4-3
J gene: TRBJ1-4
D gene: .
CDR3 length: 17
CDR3 DNA: TGCGCCAGCAGCCAAGACCTCGCGGGAGGCGGGTTCGAAATACTGTTTTTT
CDR3 protein: CASSQDLAGGGFEILFF

clone size: .
V gene: TRBV11-2
J gene: TRBJ2-1
D gene: .
CDR3 length: 14
CDR3 DNA: TGTGCCAGCAGCTTGTCGGGGTTCGATATTGAGCAGATCTTC
CDR3 protein: CASSLSGFDIEQIF

clone size: .
V gene: TRBV12-3/TRBV12-4
J gene: TRBJ2-2
D gene: .
CDR3 length: 15
CDR3 DNA: TGTGCCAGCAGTCCAGTTCTGGGGCGTGAGGGGGAGCTGTTTTTT
CDR3 protein: CASSPVLGREGELFF

clone size: .
V gene: TRBV4-3
J gene: TRBJ2-3
D gene: .
CDR3 length: 13
CDR3 DNA: TGCGTCAGCAGCCAAGAGGAGGGGGGTACTCAGTATTTT
CDR3 protein: CVSSQEEGGTQYF

clone size: .
V gene: TRBV12-3/TRBV12-4
J gene: TRBJ2-6
D gene: .
CDR3 length: 13
CDR3 DNA: TGTGCCAGCAGCATAAATTACCCCAACGTCCTGACCTTC
CDR3 protein: CASSINYPNVLTF

clone size: once
V gene: TRBV10-3
J gene: TRBJ2-5
D gene: .
CDR3 length: 13
CDR3 DNA: TGTGCCATCTTGGGACTGCCCCAAGAGACCCAGTACTTC
CDR3 protein: CAILGLPQETQYF

clone size: .
V gene: TRBV4-3
J gene: TRBJ2-5
D gene: .
CDR3 length: 17
CDR3 DNA: TGCGTCAGCAGCCAAGCGGCTAGCGTGAGGGCCCTGGAGACCCAGTACTTC
CDR3 protein: CVSSQAASVRALETQYF

clone size: .
V gene: TRBV24-1
J gene: TRBJ2-1
D gene: .
CDR3 length: 13
CDR3 DNA: TGTGTCACCAGTGGCCAGTCCTACAATGAGCAGTTCTTC
CDR3 protein: CVTSGQSYNEQFF

clone size: .
V gene: TRBV4-3
J gene: TRBJ2-7
D gene: .
CDR3 length: 18
CDR3 DNA: TGCGCCAGCAGCCAAGATTGGCCAGGGTTGGGGGGCTCCTACGATCAGTACTTC
CDR3 protein: CASSQDWPGLGGSYDQYF